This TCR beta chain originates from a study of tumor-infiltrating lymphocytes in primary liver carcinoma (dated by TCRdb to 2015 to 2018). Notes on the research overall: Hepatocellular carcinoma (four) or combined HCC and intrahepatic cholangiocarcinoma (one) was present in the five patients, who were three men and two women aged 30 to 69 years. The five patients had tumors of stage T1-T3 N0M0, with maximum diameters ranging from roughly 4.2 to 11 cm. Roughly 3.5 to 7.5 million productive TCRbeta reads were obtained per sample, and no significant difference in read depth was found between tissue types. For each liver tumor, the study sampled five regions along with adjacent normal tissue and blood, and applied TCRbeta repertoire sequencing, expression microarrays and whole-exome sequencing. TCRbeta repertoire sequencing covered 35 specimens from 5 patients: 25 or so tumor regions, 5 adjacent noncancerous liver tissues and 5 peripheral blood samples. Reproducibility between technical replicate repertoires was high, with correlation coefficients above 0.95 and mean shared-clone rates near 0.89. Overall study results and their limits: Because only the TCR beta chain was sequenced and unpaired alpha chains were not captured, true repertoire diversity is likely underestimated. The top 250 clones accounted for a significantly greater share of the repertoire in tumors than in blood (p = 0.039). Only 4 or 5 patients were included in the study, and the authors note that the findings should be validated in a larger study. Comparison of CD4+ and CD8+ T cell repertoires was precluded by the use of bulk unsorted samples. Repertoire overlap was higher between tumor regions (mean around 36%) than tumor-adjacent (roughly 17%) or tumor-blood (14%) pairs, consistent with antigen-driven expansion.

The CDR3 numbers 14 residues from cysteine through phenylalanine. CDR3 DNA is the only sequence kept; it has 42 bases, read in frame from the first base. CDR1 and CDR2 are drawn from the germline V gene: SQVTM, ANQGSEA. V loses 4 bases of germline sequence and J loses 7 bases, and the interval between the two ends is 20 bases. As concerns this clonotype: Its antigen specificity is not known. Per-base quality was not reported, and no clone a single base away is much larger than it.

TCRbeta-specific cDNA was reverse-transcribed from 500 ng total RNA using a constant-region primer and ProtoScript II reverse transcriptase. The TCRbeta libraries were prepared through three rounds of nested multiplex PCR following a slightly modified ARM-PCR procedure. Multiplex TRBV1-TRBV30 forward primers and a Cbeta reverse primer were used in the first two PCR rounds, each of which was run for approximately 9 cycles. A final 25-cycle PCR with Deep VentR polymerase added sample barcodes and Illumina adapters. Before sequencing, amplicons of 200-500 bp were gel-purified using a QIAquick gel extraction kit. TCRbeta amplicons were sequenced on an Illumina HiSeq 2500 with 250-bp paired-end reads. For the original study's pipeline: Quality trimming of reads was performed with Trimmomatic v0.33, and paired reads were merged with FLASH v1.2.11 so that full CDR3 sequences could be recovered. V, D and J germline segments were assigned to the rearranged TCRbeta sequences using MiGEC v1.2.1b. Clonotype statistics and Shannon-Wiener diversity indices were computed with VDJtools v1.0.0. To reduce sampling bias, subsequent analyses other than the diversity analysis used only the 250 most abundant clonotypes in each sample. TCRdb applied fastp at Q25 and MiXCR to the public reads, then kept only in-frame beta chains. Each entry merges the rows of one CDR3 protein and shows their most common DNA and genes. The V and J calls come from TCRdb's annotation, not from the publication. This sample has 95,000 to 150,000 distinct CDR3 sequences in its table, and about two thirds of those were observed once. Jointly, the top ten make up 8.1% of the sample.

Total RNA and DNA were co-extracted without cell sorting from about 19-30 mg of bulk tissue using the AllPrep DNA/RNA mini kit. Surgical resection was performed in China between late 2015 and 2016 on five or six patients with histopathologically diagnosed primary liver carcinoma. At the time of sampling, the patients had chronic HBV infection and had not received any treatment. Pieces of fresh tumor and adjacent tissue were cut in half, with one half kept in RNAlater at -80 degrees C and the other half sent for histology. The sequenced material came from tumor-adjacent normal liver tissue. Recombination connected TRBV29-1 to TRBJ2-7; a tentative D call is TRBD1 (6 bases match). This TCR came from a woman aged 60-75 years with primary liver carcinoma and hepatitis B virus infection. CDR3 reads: CSVGGGRSGYEQYF. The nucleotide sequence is TGCAGCGTTGGAGGGGGTCGGTCGGGCTATGAGCAGTACTTC.